The source of this T cell receptor beta chain is a study of blood T cell repertoires in COVID-19. Across the study: T cells, B-cell-depleted T cells, or PBMCs provided the cDNA or gDNA that served as material.

V lost 6 bases to trimming and J lost 8 bases, with 22 bases between them. This CDR3 has 15 residues. The germline V gene has CDR1 LNHDA and CDR2 SQIVND (reference sequence). The method was immunoSEQ multiplex PCR; TCRdb's version includes in-frame clones alone and lacks a portion of them. The sample carries about 130,000 clones, less than 90% recorded once. The clonotype was recovered from a man aged 80 or over with active or convalescent COVID-19. The sequencing input was peripheral blood. V gene TRBV19 combines with J gene TRBJ1-2; possible D gene TRBD1, 6 bases. In DNA, the CDR3 is TGTGCCAGTAGAGACCGGGACACCCGCGAGGACGGCTACACCTTC. It yields the protein CASRDRDTREDGYTF.